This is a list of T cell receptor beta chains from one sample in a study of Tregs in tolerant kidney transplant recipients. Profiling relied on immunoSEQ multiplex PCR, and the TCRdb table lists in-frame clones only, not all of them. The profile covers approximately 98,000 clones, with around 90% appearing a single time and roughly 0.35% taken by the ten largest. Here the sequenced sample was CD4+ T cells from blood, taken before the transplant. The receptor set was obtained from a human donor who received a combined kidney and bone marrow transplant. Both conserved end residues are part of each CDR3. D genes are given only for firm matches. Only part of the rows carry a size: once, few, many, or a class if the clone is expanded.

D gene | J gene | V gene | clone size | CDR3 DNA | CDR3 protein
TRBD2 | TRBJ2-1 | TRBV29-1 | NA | TGCAGCGCCTCCGGACTAGCGATCTCCTACAATGAGCAGTTCTTC | CSASGLAISYNEQFF
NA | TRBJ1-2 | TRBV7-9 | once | TGTGCCAGCAGCTCCAATCCTAGGGCAGGGGAACGGAACTATGGCTACACCTTC | CASSSNPRAGERNYGYTF
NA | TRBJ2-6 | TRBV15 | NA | TGTGCCACCAGCAGAGGTAGCGCCTCTGGGGCCAACGTCCTGACTTTC | CATSRGSASGANVLTF
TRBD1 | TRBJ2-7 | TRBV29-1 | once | TGCAGCGTGGGGACAGGGGAGGTCTACGAGCAGTACTTC | CSVGTGEVYEQYF
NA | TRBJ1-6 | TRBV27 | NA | TGTGCCAGCAGTTTAGTGTTGGGTCTGAGAGGTTCACCCCTCCACTTT | CASSLVLGLRGSPLHF
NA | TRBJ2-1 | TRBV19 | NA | TGTGCCAGTAGTCCAACTTCCTACAATGAGCAGTTCTTC | CASSPTSYNEQFF
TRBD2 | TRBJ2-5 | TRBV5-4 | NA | TGTGCCAGCAGCCTTGTTAGCGGGAGTCGGGAGACCCAGTACTTC | CASSLVSGSRETQYF
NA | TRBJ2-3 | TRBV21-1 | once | TGTGCCAGCAGCAAAGGACAGGGGCCTTTCACAGATACGCAGTATTTT | CASSKGQGPFTDTQYF
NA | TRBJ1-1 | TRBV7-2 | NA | TGTGCCAGCAGCTTAGCGCAGACAGTGATGAACACTGAAGCTTTCTTT | CASSLAQTVMNTEAFF
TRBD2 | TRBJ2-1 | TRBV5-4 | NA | TGTGCCAGCCTCACCGGGGGGGGGAACAATGAGCAGTTCTTC | CASLTGGGNNEQFF
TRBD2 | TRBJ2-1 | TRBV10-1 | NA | TGCGCCAGCAGTGACGGCGGGAGTAACAATGAGCAGTTCTTC | CASSDGGSNNEQFF
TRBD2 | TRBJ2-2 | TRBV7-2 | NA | TGTGCCAGCAGCTCTAGCGGGAGGACGAACACCGGGGAGCTGTTTTTT | CASSSSGRTNTGELFF